Listed below are T cell receptor beta chains from one sample, sequenced in a study of vaccination and CD4 T cells after COVID-19. TCRdb re-called the PCR reads with MiXCR, one entry per CDR3 protein. Seen here are 21,000 or so distinct CDR3 sequences, roughly 62% observed once, and the top ten hold approximately 1%. The sequenced sample was CD4+ T cells from blood, obtained before SARS-CoV-2 vaccination. The receptors were gathered from a human donor who had recovered from COVID-19. Both conserved end residues are part of each CDR3. D genes are given only for firm matches. Sizes are listed as once, few or many counts, or a class when the clone is expanded.

.,TRBJ1-3,TRBV7-7,once,TGTGCTAGCAGCCCCGGGTCAGGCGCCGGAAACACCATATATTTT,CASSPGSGAGNTIYF